This passage covers 22 T cell receptor beta chains from one sample sequenced in a study of PD-1 blockade in classical Hodgkin lymphoma. Only in-frame clones appear in the TCRdb table, and some are missing; sequencing was by immunoSEQ multiplex PCR. The data contain roughly 61,000 clones, over 75% of them singletons. Relapse was seen in all patients after autologous stem cell transplantation, and brentuximab vedotin exposure was variable. This material consisted of peripheral blood mononuclear cells (PBMCs), taken at baseline. These TCRs come from a human donor with classical Hodgkin lymphoma.

This clone showed up just a few times. The chain carries TRBV10-1 and TRBJ1-2; D gene uncertain. V was trimmed by 0 bases and J by 8 bases, leaving 10 bases between them. CDR1 WNHNN and CDR2 SYGVQD come from the germline V gene (reference sequence). The CDR3 is made up of 13 amino acids. CDR3 sequence (DNA): TGCGCCAGCAGTGAGTCCCAGGTCGGCGGCTACACCTTC. Translated: CASSESQVGGYTF.

V and J are TRBV23-1 and TRBJ2-5; TRBD1 aligns across 10 bases. TRBV23-1 is sorted into the ORF group, with uncertain function. The CDR3 runs 13 residues. The V segment lost 11 bases and the J segment 2 bases; nucleotides outside the gene matches: 5. This chain's CDR3 is CAVRDRGQETQYF. The CDR3 nucleotides read TGCGCCGTCCGGGACAGGGGTCAAGAGACCCAGTACTTC.

The gene calls are TRBV6-5 and TRBJ1-5; D is perhaps TRBD1 (5 bases). The germline V gene has CDR1 MNHEY and CDR2 SVGAGI. V was shortened by 6 bases and J by 0 bases, with 12 bases between the two germline ends. This CDR3 spans 15 amino acids. The CDR3 protein is CASREGPISNQPQHF. As DNA, the CDR3 is TGTGCCAGCAGGGAGGGACCGATTAGCAATCAGCCCCAGCATTTT.

The rearrangement uses TRBV15 and TRBJ2-1; D may be TRBD1 (5 bases). Germline CDR1 and CDR2: LNHNV and YYDKDF (reference sequence). V lost 1 base, J lost 6 bases, and 7 bases lay in between. This CDR3 has 13 amino acids. The CDR3 region has the DNA TGTGCCACCAGCAGAGTAAGGGGCAATGAGCAGTTCTTC. This sequence encodes CATSRVRGNEQFF.

The chain is built from TRBV2 and TRBJ2-5; either TRBD1 or TRBD2 may supply D (6 bases each). Trimming shortened V by 8 bases and J by 4 bases, and 11 bases separated the two germline ends. The germline V gene encodes CDR1 SNHLY and CDR2 FYNNEI. The CDR3 covers 12 residues. CDR3 loop: CASWGAGETQYF. The CDR3 DNA follows: TGTGCCAGCTGGGGGGCCGGAGAGACCCAGTACTTC.

The chain has TRBV5-6 and TRBJ2-5, with a possible D match to TRBD2 (5 bases). CDR3 length: 12 amino acids. The germline CDR1 and CDR2 sequences are SGHDT and YYEEEE. The V gene lost 3 bases and the J gene lost 5 bases, with 8 bases spanning the gap. The CDR3 DNA sequence: TGTGCCAGCAGCTCGTGGGAGGAGACCCAGTACTTC. It is translated as CASSSWEETQYF. The whole variable domain, filled in from reference TRBV5-6 and TRBJ2-5, reads DAGVTQSPTHLIKTRGQQVTLRCSPKSGHDTVSWYQQALGQGPQFIFQYYEEEERQRGNFPDRFSGHQFPNYSSELNVNALLLGDSALYLCASSSWEETQYFGPGTRLLVL.

The rearrangement joins TRBV5-4 to TRBJ2-7, with 10 bases aligning to TRBD2. With V trimmed by 1 base and J by 4 bases, 8 bases remained unmatched. Germline V CDR1 and CDR2: SGHNT, YYREEE (reference sequence). The CDR3 covers 16 residues. CDR3 sequence (DNA): TGTGCCAGCAGCTTGCTTAGCGGGGGGATTGGTTACGAGCAGTACTTC. Its translation: CASSLLSGGIGYEQYF.

This clone was observed a handful of times. CDR3 sequence reads: CASSSSMNTEAFF. CDR3 nucleotide sequence: TGTGCCAGCAGCTCAAGTATGAACACTGAAGCTTTCTTT. The J gene is TRBJ1-1, the V gene TRBV7-3; D is undetermined. Per germline, CDR1 SGHTA and CDR2 FQGTGA. The CDR3 has 13 residues. The germline V and J ends were trimmed by 4 bases and 0 bases, with 6 bases remaining between them.

V usage is TRBV10-3 and J usage is TRBJ1-1, with TRBD1 identical over 7 bases. There are 16 residues in the CDR3. V was pared by 8 bases and J by 3 bases, with 15 bases of the junction left unmatched. Per the germline V gene, CDR1 is ENHRY and CDR2 is SYGVKD. The CDR3 nucleotides are TGTGCCATCCCCCAGGGGGGCAGGCAAGATGACACTGAAGCTTTCTTT. Its protein is CAIPQGGRQDDTEAFF.

The count of this clone is one. The chain links TRBV7-9 to TRBJ2-7; D may be TRBD1 or TRBD2 (6 bases each). There are 15 residues in the CDR3. Trimming took 5 bases from V and 2 from J, leaving 16 bases between them. Germline assignment: CDR1 SEHNR and CDR2 FQNEAQ (reference sequence). In DNA form, the CDR3 reads TGTGCCAGCAGCCACGGGGGCAGGGATCCCTACGAGCAGTACTTC. It encodes CASSHGGRDPYEQYF.

The genes are TRBV27 and TRBJ1-1, with D uncertain. V lost 4 bases and J lost 7, with 13 bases in between. CDR1 is MNHEY, CDR2 SMNVEV, per germline (reference sequence). There are 13 residues in the CDR3. The CDR3 nucleotides are TGTGCCAGCAGTTCCCCCATTGACGGTGAAGCTTTCTTT. This encodes CASSSPIDGEAFF.

The rearrangement joins TRBV19 to TRBJ1-5, with no clear D. CDR1 and CDR2 from the germline V gene are LNHDA and SQIVND (reference sequence). The CDR3 runs 13 residues. The V and J ends lost 6 bases and 5 bases respectively, with 11 bases between them. DNA of the CDR3: TGTGCCAGTAGGAATTACGGGGATCAGCCCCAGCATTTT. Its translation: CASRNYGDQPQHF. The variable domain in full, completed from reference TRBV19 and TRBJ1-5, reads DGGITQSPKYLFRKEGQNVTLSCEQNLNHDAMYWYRQDPGQGLRLIYYSQIVNDFQKGDIAEGYSVSREKKESFPLTVTSAQKNPTAFYLCASRNYGDQPQHFGDGTRLSIL.

The chain joins TRBV9 to TRBJ1-1; perhaps TRBD1 as D (5 bases). The CDR3 extends over 15 amino acids. V was cut by 3 bases and J by 2 bases, with 14 bases left in between. Germline-derived CDR1 and CDR2 are SGDLS and YYNGEE. The CDR3 region is CASSGGDSLNTEAFF. DNA of the CDR3: TGTGCCAGCAGCGGGGGCGACAGCTTAAACACTGAAGCTTTCTTT.

The chain uses TRBV5-4 and TRBJ2-3, with 8 bases identical to TRBD2. The CDR3 totals 15 residues. V shed 2 bases and J 6 bases; nucleotides not matched to a gene: 8. Per germline, CDR1 SGHNT and CDR2 YYREEE (reference sequence). CDR3: CASSFNGGAMDTQYF. CDR3 sequence (DNA): TGTGCCAGCAGCTTTAACGGGGGGGCCATGGATACGCAGTATTTT.

This chain links TRBV5-4 with TRBJ2-1; TRBD1 matches 10 bases. Germline V gives CDR1 SGHNT, CDR2 YYREEE (reference sequence). This CDR3 has 16 amino acids. Unmatched junction bases numbered 9, after V lost 0 bases and J lost 9 bases. The CDR3 is CASSLGGTGVLGEQFF. Here the CDR3 DNA reads TGTGCCAGCAGCTTGGGTGGGACAGGGGTTTTGGGTGAGCAGTTCTTC.

The chain couples TRBV5-1 to TRBJ2-1; perhaps TRBD1 as D (6 bases). Germline values: CDR1 SGHRS, CDR2 YFSETQ. This CDR3 has 15 amino acids. Trimming removed 0 bases at V and 5 bases at J, with 12 bases between. The CDR3 here is CASSLAQGSDNEQFF. The CDR3 DNA follows: TGCGCCAGCAGCTTGGCCCAGGGGTCGGACAATGAGCAGTTCTTC.

V gene TRBV7-9 combines with J gene TRBJ2-7, with D possibly matching TRBD2 (6 bases). Trimming pared 0 bases from V and 1 base from J, leaving 10 bases between. Germline assignment: CDR1 SEHNR and CDR2 FQNEAQ (reference sequence). This CDR3 comprises 15 residues. CDR3 sequence reads: CASSLAGGKSYEQYF. CDR3 in DNA: TGTGCCAGCAGCTTAGCGGGGGGAAAATCCTACGAGCAGTACTTC.

The chain combines TRBV6-4 with TRBJ2-1; D unclear. From germline, CDR1 is MRHNA and CDR2 SNTAGT. The ends were cut back, 2 bases at V and 0 bases at J, with 8 bases in the middle. This CDR3 contains 15 residues. The CDR3 here is CASSDGQSSYNEQFF. The CDR3 DNA sequence: TGTGCCAGCAGTGACGGCCAGAGCTCCTACAATGAGCAGTTCTTC.

This clone occurred once. V usage is TRBV29-1 and J usage is TRBJ2-3; a possible D gene is TRBD1 (6 bases). The CDR3 length is 13 residues. V was pared by 7 bases and J by 6 bases, with 17 bases between. Germline CDR1 SQVTM, CDR2 ANQGSEA. As DNA, the CDR3 is TGCAGCGCCCGACGGACAGTACGGGATACGCAGTATTTT. This gives the protein CSARRTVRDTQYF.

The table lists this clone with a few counts. The genes are TRBV5-6 and TRBJ2-1; 10 bases fit TRBD1. Trimming took 0 bases from V and 4 from J; bases not matched to a gene: 4. Per the germline V gene, CDR1 is SGHDT and CDR2 is YYEEEE. CDR3 length equals 16 residues. CDR3 residues: CASSLAWDRGYNEQFF. DNA for the CDR3: TGTGCCAGCAGCTTGGCCTGGGACAGGGGATACAATGAGCAGTTCTTC.

This clone was seen just once. J is TRBJ1-5 and V is TRBV15; D perhaps matches TRBD1 (5 bases). The CDR3 spans 15 residues. The germline V and J ends were trimmed by 4 bases and 0 bases, with 10 bases remaining between them. The germline V gene encodes CDR1 LNHNV and CDR2 YYDKDF (reference sequence). The CDR3 loop reads CATSKGKYSNQPQHF. The CDR3 DNA reads TGTGCCACCAGCAAGGGGAAATATAGCAATCAGCCCCAGCATTTT.

V is TRBV5-1 and J is TRBJ1-2; no firm D call. CDR1 is SGHRS and CDR2 is YFSETQ in the germline V gene. The CDR3 is 13 amino acids. V was shortened by 2 bases and J by 8 bases, with 13 bases between the two germline ends. CDR3 amino acids: CASSFRENGGYTF. The CDR3 region has the DNA TGCGCCAGCAGCTTTAGGGAGAATGGGGGCTACACCTTC. The full variable domain, with the rest looked up from reference TRBV5-1 and TRBJ1-2, is KAGVTQTPRYLIKTRGQQVTLSCSPISGHRSVSWYQQTPGQGLQFLFEYFSETQRNKGNFPGRFSGRQFSNSRSEMNVSTLELGDSALYLCASSFRENGGYTFGSGTRLTVV.